The TCR beta chain described here comes from a study of T cell changes during pregnancy in multiple sclerosis. Deletions cut 4 bases from V and 5 bases from J, with 19 bases between. The CDR3 has 15 residues. Germline assignment: CDR1 SGHRS and CDR2 YFSETQ. This table comes from immunoSEQ multiplex PCR, and its TCRdb copy is limited to in-frame clones, with some not included. The sample includes roughly 49,000 clones, about 91% of them seen just once. The specimen was CD4+ T cells from peripheral blood mononuclear cells, collected in the second trimester of pregnancy. The sequence derives from a female donor in good health, enrolled as a control in a pregnancy study. The chain recombines TRBV5-1 with TRBJ2-7; a weak D match, TRBD1 (5 bases). The CDR3 sequence is CASSATQGVGHEQYF. Written as DNA, the CDR3 is TGCGCCAGCAGCGCCACGCAGGGCGTCGGGCACGAGCAGTACTTC.